The clone carrying this TCR beta chain was counted between two and nine times. Germline V lookup: CDR1 SGHRS, CDR2 YFSETQ. CDR3 length equals 15 residues. V was pared by 4 bases and J by 9 bases, with 10 bases of the junction left unmatched. This entry comes from a study of human T cells and chemical hapten exposure. Sample time point: patch test 2, 6 weeks after DPC sensitization. The treatment was: therapeutic diphenylcyclopropenone sensitization with weekly scalp DPC. Patients had alopecia, were aged 18 to 70, and were not pregnant. Each CDR3 protein gets one entry after TCRdb re-called the RACE reads with MiXCR. The sample shows approximately 85,000 distinct CDR3 sequences, roughly 10% of them seen only once.

The receptor was isolated from a woman aged 25 to 39 with alopecia areata. Some clones in this sample may be carry-over from other donors' samples. The gene calls are TRBV5-1 and TRBJ2-1; 10 nucleotides agree with TRBD2. The source was whole blood, collected in connection with sensitization to the hapten diphenylcyclopropenone (DPC). CDR3 sequence (DNA): TGCGCCAGCAGCCTGCGACTAGCGGGTAATAGTGAGCAGTTCTTC. Protein: CASSLRLAGNSEQFF.